This T cell receptor beta chain derives from a study of patients and donors after allogeneic stem cell transplantation (dated by TCRdb to 2019 to 2021). Regarding this clonotype: The antigen this receptor binds is unknown. No base quality information exists; no much larger clone differs at one position.

The library was made by RT-PCR. Sequencing took place on a NextSeq 550. TCRdb reprocessed the public reads (quality trimming at Q25 with fastp, clone calling with MiXCR) and kept in-frame beta chains. All rows with the same CDR3 protein become a single entry with the most common DNA and genes. The sample profile shows roughly 41,000 distinct CDR3 sequences; roughly 30% of them were found once. Roughly 78% of the sample comes from the top ten. The clonotype was recovered from a human donor who was either an allogeneic HSCT recipient or a stem cell or donor lymphocyte infusion donor (not recorded which). It is not recorded whose cells these are; they may come from a transplant donor. Sequenced material: blood, either unsorted or a sorted T cell fraction (not recorded which).

For the CDR3, the sequence is CASSPLGQRALMNTQYF. Read as DNA, the sequence is TGTGCCAGCAGCCCCCTAGGGCAGCGTGCCTTGATGAATACGCAGTATTTT. The chain uses TRBV7-9 and TRBJ2-3; the D gene identity is not certain. V drops 5 bases and J drops 7 bases, leaving 25 bases in between. The germline V gene (reference sequence) supplies CDR1 SEHNR and CDR2 FQNEAQ. The CDR3 spans 17 residues, from the cysteine through the phenylalanine. The CDR3 DNA has 51 bases and is translated from base 1.